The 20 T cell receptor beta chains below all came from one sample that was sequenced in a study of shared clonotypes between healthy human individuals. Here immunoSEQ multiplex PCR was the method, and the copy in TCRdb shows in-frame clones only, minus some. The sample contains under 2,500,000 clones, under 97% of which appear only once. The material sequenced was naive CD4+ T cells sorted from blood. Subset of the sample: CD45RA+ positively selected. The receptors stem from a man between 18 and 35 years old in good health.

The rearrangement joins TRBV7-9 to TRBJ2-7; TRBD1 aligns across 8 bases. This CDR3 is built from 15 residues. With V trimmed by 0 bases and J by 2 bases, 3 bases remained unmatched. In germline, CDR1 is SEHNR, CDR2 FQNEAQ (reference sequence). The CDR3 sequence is CASSLATGATYEQYF. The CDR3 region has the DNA TGTGCCAGCAGCTTAGCGACAGGGGCCACCTACGAGCAGTACTTC.

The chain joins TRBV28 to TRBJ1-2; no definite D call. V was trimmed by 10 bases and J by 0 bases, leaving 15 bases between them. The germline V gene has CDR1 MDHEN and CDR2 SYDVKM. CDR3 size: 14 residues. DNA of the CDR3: TGTGCCACCTCGGCCAGCGCCCCTAACTATGGCTACACCTTC. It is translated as CATSASAPNYGYTF.

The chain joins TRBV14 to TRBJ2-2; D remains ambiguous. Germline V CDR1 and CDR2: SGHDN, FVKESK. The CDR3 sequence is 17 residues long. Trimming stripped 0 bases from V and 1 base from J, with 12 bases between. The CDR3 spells CASSQDLWQKNTGELFF. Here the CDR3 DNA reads TGTGCCAGCAGCCAAGATCTCTGGCAGAAGAACACCGGGGAGCTGTTTTTT.

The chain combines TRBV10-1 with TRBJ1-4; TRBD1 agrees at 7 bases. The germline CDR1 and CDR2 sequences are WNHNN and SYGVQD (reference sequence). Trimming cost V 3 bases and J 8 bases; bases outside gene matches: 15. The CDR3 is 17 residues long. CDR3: CASSDGKKGQVGEKLFF. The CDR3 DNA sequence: TGCGCCAGCAGTGATGGAAAAAAAGGACAGGTGGGGGAAAAACTGTTTTTT.

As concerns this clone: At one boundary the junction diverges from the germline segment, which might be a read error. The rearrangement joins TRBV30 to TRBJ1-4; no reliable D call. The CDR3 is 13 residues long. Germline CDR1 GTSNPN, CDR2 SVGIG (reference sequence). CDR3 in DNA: TGTGCCCGGAGTCTGGGGTTTACGGAAAAACTGTTTTTT. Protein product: CARSLGFTEKLFF.

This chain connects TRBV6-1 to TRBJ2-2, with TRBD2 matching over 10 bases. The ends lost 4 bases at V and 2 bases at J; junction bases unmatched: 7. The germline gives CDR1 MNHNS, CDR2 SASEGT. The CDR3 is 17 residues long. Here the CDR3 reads CASSASPSGGNTGELFF. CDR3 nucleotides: TGTGCCAGCAGTGCGTCACCTAGCGGGGGTAACACCGGGGAGCTGTTTTTT.

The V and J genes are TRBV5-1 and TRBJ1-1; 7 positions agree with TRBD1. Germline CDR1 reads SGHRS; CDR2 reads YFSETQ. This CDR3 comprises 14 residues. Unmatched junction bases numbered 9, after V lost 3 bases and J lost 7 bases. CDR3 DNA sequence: TGCGCCAGCAGCTCACTAACGACAGGGATTGAAGCTTTCTTT. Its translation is CASSSLTTGIEAFF.

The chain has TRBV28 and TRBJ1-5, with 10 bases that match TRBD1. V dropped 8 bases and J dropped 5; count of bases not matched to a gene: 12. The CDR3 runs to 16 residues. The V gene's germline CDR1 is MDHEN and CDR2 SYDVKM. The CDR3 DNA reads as TGTGCCAGCGGGGAAGAGGGACAGGGGAGACATCAGCCCCAGCATTTT. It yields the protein CASGEEGQGRHQPQHF.

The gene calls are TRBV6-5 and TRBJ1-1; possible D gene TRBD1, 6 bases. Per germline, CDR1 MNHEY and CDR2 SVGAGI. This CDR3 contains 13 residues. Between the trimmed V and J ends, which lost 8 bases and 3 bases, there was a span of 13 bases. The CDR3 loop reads CASLDRGDTEAFF. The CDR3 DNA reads TGTGCCAGCTTGGACAGAGGGGACACTGAAGCTTTCTTT.

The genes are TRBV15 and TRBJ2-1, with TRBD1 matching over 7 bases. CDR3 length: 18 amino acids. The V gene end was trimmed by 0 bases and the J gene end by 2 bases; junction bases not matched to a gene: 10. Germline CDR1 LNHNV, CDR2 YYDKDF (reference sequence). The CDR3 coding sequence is TGTGCCACCAGCAGAGATCAGGGGGACACATTGGCCTACAATGAGCAGTTCTTC. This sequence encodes CATSRDQGDTLAYNEQFF.

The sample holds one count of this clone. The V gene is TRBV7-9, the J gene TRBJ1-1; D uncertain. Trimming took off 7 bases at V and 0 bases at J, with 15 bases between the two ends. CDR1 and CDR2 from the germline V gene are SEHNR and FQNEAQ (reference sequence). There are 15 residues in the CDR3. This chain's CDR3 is CASTTLNNMNTEAFF. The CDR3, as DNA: TGTGCCAGCACCACTCTGAACAACATGAACACTGAAGCTTTCTTT.

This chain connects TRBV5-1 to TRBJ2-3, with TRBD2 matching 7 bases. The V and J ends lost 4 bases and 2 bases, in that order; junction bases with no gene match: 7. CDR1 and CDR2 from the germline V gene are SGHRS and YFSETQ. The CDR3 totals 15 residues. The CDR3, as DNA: TGCGCCAGCAGCCCCGAGCGGGATTACACAGATACGCAGTATTTT. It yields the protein CASSPERDYTDTQYF.

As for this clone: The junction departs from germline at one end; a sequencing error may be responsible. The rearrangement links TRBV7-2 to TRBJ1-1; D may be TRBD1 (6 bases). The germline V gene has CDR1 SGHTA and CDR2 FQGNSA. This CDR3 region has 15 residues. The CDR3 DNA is TGTGCCGGCAGCTTAGAAATGCGAAGGGGGGCTGAAGCTTTCTTT. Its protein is CAGSLEMRRGAEAFF.

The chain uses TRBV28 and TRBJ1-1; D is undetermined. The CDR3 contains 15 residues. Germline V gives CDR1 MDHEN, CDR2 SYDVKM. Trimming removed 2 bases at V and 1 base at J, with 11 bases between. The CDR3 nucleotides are TGTGCCAGCAGTTTAAGAGGTTTTGGGAACACTGAAGCTTTCTTT. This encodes CASSLRGFGNTEAFF.

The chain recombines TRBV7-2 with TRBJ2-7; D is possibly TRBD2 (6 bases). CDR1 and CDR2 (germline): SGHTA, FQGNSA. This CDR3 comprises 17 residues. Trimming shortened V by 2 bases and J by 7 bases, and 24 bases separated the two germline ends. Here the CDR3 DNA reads TGTGCCAGCAGCTTATTTACGACGGGAGTAAGCAATATGGAGCAGTACTTC. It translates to CASSLFTTGVSNMEQYF.

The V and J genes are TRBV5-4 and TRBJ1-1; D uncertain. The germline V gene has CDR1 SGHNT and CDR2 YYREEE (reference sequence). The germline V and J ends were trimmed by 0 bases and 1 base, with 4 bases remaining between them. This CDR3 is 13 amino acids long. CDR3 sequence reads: CASSLARNTEAFF. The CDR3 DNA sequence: TGTGCCAGCAGCTTGGCCAGGAACACTGAAGCTTTCTTT.

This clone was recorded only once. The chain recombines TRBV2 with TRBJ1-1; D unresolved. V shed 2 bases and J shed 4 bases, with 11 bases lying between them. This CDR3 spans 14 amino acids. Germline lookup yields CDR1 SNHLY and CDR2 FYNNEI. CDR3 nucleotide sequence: TGTGCCAGCAGTGAACTCGGGAGTAGCACTGAAGCTTTCTTT. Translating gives CASSELGSSTEAFF.

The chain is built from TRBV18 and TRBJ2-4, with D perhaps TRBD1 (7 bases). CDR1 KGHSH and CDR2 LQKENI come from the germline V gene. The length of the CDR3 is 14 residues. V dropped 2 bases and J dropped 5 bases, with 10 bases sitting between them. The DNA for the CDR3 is TGTGCCAGCTCACCATCCAGGGGGGAAAACATTCAGTACTTC. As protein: CASSPSRGENIQYF.

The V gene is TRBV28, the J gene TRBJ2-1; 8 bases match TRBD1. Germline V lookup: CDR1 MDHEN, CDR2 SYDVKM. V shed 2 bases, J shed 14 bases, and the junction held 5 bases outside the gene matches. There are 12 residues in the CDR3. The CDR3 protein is CASSLSQGAEFF. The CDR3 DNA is TGTGCCAGCAGTTTAAGCCAGGGGGCAGAGTTCTTC.

DNA for the CDR3: TGTGCCAGCAGTCGGGGCGGTGGGGCCAACGTCCTGACTTTC. This encodes CASSRGGGANVLTF. This chain joins TRBV9 and TRBJ2-6; the D gene could be TRBD1 or TRBD2 (5 bases each). This CDR3 has 14 residues. Germline lookup yields CDR1 SGDLS and CDR2 YYNGEE. V was pared by 5 bases and J by 3 bases, with 9 bases between.